This TCR beta chain stems from a study of CD8+ T cells in alopecia areata. Study-level findings and limits: Patients shared TCRs less clearly than mice did, possibly owing to HLA. Resident alphabeta T cells of normal skin are also sequenced in scalp samples. Higher clonality was seen in lesional scalp than in normal scalp, especially in alopecia totalis/universalis.

Sequencing used cDNA as its template, made by extracting RNA and reverse transcribing it. Using immunoSEQ multiplex PCR, the repertoire was profiled, and TCRdb retains in-frame clones only, with some absent. The sample shows about 120,000 clones, no singletons; the ten largest hold around a fifth. V lost 0 bases and J 2 bases, leaving 9 bases between the germline ends. Germline CDR1 is NSHNY and CDR2 is SYGAGN. The CDR3 spans 15 residues. This clone was seen a few times. Its antigen is not known. Translating the DNA gives a protein that differs from the TCRdb entry at residue 12; the protein shown here is that DNA translation. Any gene name here is a mouse gene name. The CDR3 goes on 3 residues after the read ends, and that part is filled in from the germline J gene.

This clonotype was sampled from a C3H/HeJ mouse with alopecia areata. For this mouse line, the MHC haplotype is H2-k. The J gene is TRBJ1-3, the V gene TRBV13-1, with D possibly being TRBD1 (5 bases). Source material: lesional skin. CDR3 bases read: TGTGCCAGCAGTGATGCAGGGCAGACTGGAAATACG. Translating gives CASSDAGQTGNT. The entire CDR3 protein reads CASSDAGQTGNTLYF.